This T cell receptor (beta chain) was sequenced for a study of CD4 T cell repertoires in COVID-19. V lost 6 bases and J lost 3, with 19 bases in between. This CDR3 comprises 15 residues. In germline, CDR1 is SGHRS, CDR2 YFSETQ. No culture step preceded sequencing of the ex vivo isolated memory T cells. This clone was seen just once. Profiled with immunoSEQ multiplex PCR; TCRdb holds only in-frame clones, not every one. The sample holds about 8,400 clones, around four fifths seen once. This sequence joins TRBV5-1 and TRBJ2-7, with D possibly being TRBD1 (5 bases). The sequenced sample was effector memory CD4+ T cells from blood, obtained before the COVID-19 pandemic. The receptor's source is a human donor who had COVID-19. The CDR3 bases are TGCGCCAGCACCCCGGACCCAGGGTCGGTCTACGAGCAGTACTTC. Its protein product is CASTPDPGSVYEQYF.